These T cell receptor beta chains were read from a single sample in a study of T cell changes during pregnancy in multiple sclerosis. TCRdb's copy holds only in-frame clones and misses some; the assay was immunoSEQ multiplex PCR. This sample has 88,000 or so clones, with about 92% found just once. The source material was peripheral blood, sampled before pregnancy. Receptor source: a female donor with multiple sclerosis, enrolled in a pregnancy study. CDR3s include the opening cysteine and the closing phenylalanine or tryptophan. Fields, in order: J gene, clone size, D gene, V gene, CDR3 DNA, CDR3 protein. A D gene is named only where the DNA matches it firmly. Only part of the rows carry a size: once, few, many, or a class if the clone is expanded.

j_gene: TRBJ2-2
abundance: -
d_gene: -
v_gene: TRBV6-1
CDR3nt: TGTGCCACCACAGATTTCTACACCGGGGAGCTGTTTTTT
CDR3aa: CATTDFYTGELFF

j_gene: TRBJ2-2
abundance: -
d_gene: -
v_gene: TRBV10-3
CDR3nt: TGTGCCATCAGACGACCACAGGGAACCGGGGAGCTGTTTTTT
CDR3aa: CAIRRPQGTGELFF

j_gene: TRBJ2-1
abundance: -
d_gene: TRBD2
v_gene: TRBV9
CDR3nt: TGTGCCTCAAACGGGGGGGCCTCCTACAATGAGCAGTTCTTC
CDR3aa: CASNGGASYNEQFF

j_gene: TRBJ2-2
abundance: once
d_gene: TRBD1
v_gene: TRBV15
CDR3nt: TGTGCCACCAGCAGAGATCCAGACAGGGGGCCCGGGGAGCTGTTTTTT
CDR3aa: CATSRDPDRGPGELFF

j_gene: TRBJ1-1
abundance: once
d_gene: -
v_gene: TRBV6-5
CDR3nt: TGTGCCAGCAGTCAGGGGAAGGCTGAAGCTTTCTTT
CDR3aa: CASSQGKAEAFF

j_gene: TRBJ2-1
abundance: -
d_gene: TRBD2
v_gene: TRBV5-4
CDR3nt: TGTGCCAGCAGCTTGGGTGGTACTAGCGGGGGATACAATGAGCAGTTCTTC
CDR3aa: CASSLGGTSGGYNEQFF

j_gene: TRBJ2-2
abundance: -
d_gene: -
v_gene: TRBV2
CDR3nt: TGTGCCAGCGCGGACACCGGGGAGCTGTTTTTT
CDR3aa: CASADTGELFF

j_gene: TRBJ2-7
abundance: -
d_gene: TRBD2
v_gene: TRBV4-2
CDR3nt: TGTGCCAGCAGCCAAGGCGGGGGTTACGAGCAGTACTTC
CDR3aa: CASSQGGGYEQYF

j_gene: TRBJ1-5
abundance: few
d_gene: TRBD1
v_gene: TRBV6-1
CDR3nt: TGTGCCAGCAGTGAACTGGGACAGCAAAGTCCTCAGCCCCAGCATTTT
CDR3aa: CASSELGQQSPQPQHF

j_gene: TRBJ1-2
abundance: -
d_gene: -
v_gene: TRBV29-1
CDR3nt: TGCAGCGTTGAATTTGGGGGCAGTTTTAACTATGGCTACACCTTC
CDR3aa: CSVEFGGSFNYGYTF

j_gene: TRBJ2-7
abundance: -
d_gene: -
v_gene: TRBV19
CDR3nt: TGTGCCAGTAGTATAGGTCGGTTCTCCTACGAGCAGTACTTC
CDR3aa: CASSIGRFSYEQYF

j_gene: TRBJ2-1
abundance: -
d_gene: -
v_gene: TRBV19
CDR3nt: TGTGCCAGCGCCAACACGTTCTCCTACAATGAGCAGTTCTTC
CDR3aa: CASANTFSYNEQFF

j_gene: TRBJ2-3
abundance: once
d_gene: -
v_gene: TRBV19
CDR3nt: TGTGCCAGTAGTATGGTAGCTAGTCGCACAGATACGCAGTATTTT
CDR3aa: CASSMVASRTDTQYF

j_gene: TRBJ1-5
abundance: -
d_gene: -
v_gene: TRBV10-3
CDR3nt: TGTGCCATCAGTGAGTCGCTTGGGGCTCAGCCCCAGCATTTT
CDR3aa: CAISESLGAQPQHF

j_gene: TRBJ1-3
abundance: -
d_gene: -
v_gene: TRBV10-2
CDR3nt: TGCGCCAGCAGTCCTATCACAGACAGAGCCTCTGGAAACACCATATATTTT
CDR3aa: CASSPITDRASGNTIYF

j_gene: TRBJ2-5
abundance: -
d_gene: -
v_gene: TRBV7-9
CDR3nt: TGTGCCAGCAGCTTGGTGGGGGGAGAGACCCAGTACTTC
CDR3aa: CASSLVGGETQYF

j_gene: TRBJ1-1
abundance: once
d_gene: -
v_gene: TRBV18
CDR3nt: TGTGCCAGCTCACCACTGCGGGGGGTGACTTATGAAGCTTTCTTT
CDR3aa: CASSPLRGVTYEAFF

j_gene: TRBJ2-7
abundance: -
d_gene: TRBD2
v_gene: TRBV11-2
CDR3nt: TGTGCCAGCAGCCGGGGGGGGACCTACGAGCAGTACTTC
CDR3aa: CASSRGGTYEQYF

j_gene: TRBJ1-6
abundance: -
d_gene: -
v_gene: TRBV5-8
CDR3nt: TGTGCCAGCATCAGGACAGTTTCACCCCTCCACTTT
CDR3aa: CASIRTVSPLHF

j_gene: TRBJ1-2
abundance: -
d_gene: -
v_gene: TRBV9
CDR3nt: TGTGCCAGCAGAGCAGGGCCTGACTACACCTTC
CDR3aa: CASRAGPDYTF

j_gene: TRBJ2-3
abundance: once
d_gene: TRBD2
v_gene: TRBV29-1
CDR3nt: TGCAGCGTGGCCGGGACTAGCCGCACAGATACGCAGTATTTT
CDR3aa: CSVAGTSRTDTQYF

j_gene: TRBJ2-5
abundance: -
d_gene: -
v_gene: TRBV18
CDR3nt: TGTGCCAGCTCTCCCCGAGGAGGAGCAGAGACCCAGTACTTC
CDR3aa: CASSPRGGAETQYF

j_gene: TRBJ2-7
abundance: once
d_gene: -
v_gene: TRBV6-1
CDR3nt: TGTGCCAGCAGTGCGACGGGACTGGTCTCCTACGAGCAGTACTTC
CDR3aa: CASSATGLVSYEQYF

j_gene: TRBJ2-1
abundance: -
d_gene: -
v_gene: TRBV27
CDR3nt: TGTGCCAGCACACGGACTAAGGGTAGTGAGCAGTTCTTC
CDR3aa: CASTRTKGSEQFF